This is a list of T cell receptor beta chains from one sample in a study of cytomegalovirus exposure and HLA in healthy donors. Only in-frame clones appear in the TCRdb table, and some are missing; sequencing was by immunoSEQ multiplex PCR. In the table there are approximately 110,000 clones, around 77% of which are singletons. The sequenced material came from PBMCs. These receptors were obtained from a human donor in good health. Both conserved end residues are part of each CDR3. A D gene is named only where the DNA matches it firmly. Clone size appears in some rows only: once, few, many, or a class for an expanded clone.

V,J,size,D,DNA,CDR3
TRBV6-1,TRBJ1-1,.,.,TGTGCCAGCAGTGGGCAGACTTTGAACACTGAAGCTTTCTTT,CASSGQTLNTEAFF
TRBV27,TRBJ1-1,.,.,TGTGCCAGCTCTGGACAAGAGAACACTGAAGCTTTCTTT,CASSGQENTEAFF
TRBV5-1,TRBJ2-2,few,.,TGCGCCAGCAGCTTGGAGAGGCTAAACACCGGGGAGCTGTTTTTT,CASSLERLNTGELFF
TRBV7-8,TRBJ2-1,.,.,TGTGCCAGCAGCCCCTCTCGTTCCACCCCGGCGGGAGAGCAGTTCTTC,CASSPSRSTPAGEQFF
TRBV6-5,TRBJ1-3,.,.,TGTGCCAGCAGTCCGTGGAGCTCTGGAAACACCATATATTTT,CASSPWSSGNTIYF
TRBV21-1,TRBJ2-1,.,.,TGTGCCAGCAGCATGCTAGCGGGGCTAAGCTCCTACAATGAGCAGTTCTTC,CASSMLAGLSSYNEQFF
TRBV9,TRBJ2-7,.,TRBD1,TGTGCCAGCAGCGCAACAGGGGCGTTCGACTACGAGCAGTACTTC,CASSATGAFDYEQYF
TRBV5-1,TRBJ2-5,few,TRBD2,TGCGCCAGCAGCTTCCGGGGGGGGGTAGAGACCCAGTACTTC,CASSFRGGVETQYF
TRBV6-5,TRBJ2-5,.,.,TGTGCCAGCTCAAACAGGGACCAAGAGACCCAGTACTTC,CASSNRDQETQYF
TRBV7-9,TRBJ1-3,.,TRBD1,TGTTCCAGCAGCTTAGTCCTCGGGACAGGAGGAAACACCATATATTTT,CSSSLVLGTGGNTIYF
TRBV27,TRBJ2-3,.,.,TGTGCCAGCAGCAATGGGGAGTTGGCAGATACGCAGTATTTT,CASSNGELADTQYF
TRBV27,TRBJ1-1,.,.,TGTGCCAGCAGTTTCGGGGGGCTTACCACTGAAGCTTTCTTT,CASSFGGLTTEAFF
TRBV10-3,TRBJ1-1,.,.,TGTGCCATCAGTGATTCCGTCAACACTGAAGCTTTCTTT,CAISDSVNTEAFF
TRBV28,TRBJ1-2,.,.,TGTGCCAGCAGTCCAGTGCCGGGGAACTATGGCTACACCTTC,CASSPVPGNYGYTF
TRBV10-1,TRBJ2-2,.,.,TGCGCCAGCGGCATGGTAACCGGGGAGCTGTTTTTT,CASGMVTGELFF
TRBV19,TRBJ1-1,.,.,TGTGCCAGTACCGCGGACAGACGAAACACTGAAGCTTTCTTT,CASTADRRNTEAFF
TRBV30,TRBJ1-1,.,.,TGTGCCTGGAGTCCAGGGGTGAACACTGAAGCTTTCTTT,CAWSPGVNTEAFF
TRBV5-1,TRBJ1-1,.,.,TGCGCCAGCAGCTTGAGGCAGGACACTGAAGCTTTCTTT,CASSLRQDTEAFF
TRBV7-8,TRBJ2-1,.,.,TGTGCCAGCAGCTTATCCGCGGTCAGCTCCTACAATGAGCAGTTCTTC,CASSLSAVSSYNEQFF
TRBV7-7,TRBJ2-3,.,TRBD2,TGTGCCAGCAGCTTAGCTCCACTAGCGGGAGGAGCAGATACGCAGTATTTT,CASSLAPLAGGADTQYF
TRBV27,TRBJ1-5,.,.,TGTGCCACGGGGGAGGGTAAGCCCCAGCATTTT,CATGEGKPQHF
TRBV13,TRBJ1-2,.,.,TGTGCCAGCCTTGGGGGGTCCCTTGATGGCTACACCTTC,CASLGGSLDGYTF